The subject of this entry is one TCR beta chain. The CDR3 has 14 amino acids. Germline V CDR1 and CDR2: KGHSH, LQKENI. The trim removed 8 bases at V and 9 bases at J, leaving 13 bases unmatched. The data were produced by immunoSEQ multiplex PCR, yet TCRdb's version contains in-frame clones alone and is incomplete. The sample carries about 400,000 clones, about nine tenths recorded once. The entry originates in a study of blood T cell repertoires in COVID-19. Study at large: PBMCs, B-cell-depleted T cells, or T cells provided the cDNA or gDNA that made up the material.

Each participant's cohort was designated according to participant-reported clinical history. The rearrangement uses TRBV18 and TRBJ2-1; 7 nucleotides align to TRBD2. This TCR was sampled from a woman in her twenties or thirties who had recovered from COVID-19. Sample: PBMCs or T cells enriched from blood (not recorded which). CDR3 amino acids: CASGTEASGGEQFF. As DNA, the CDR3 is TGTGCCAGCGGCACGGAGGCTAGCGGTGGTGAGCAGTTCTTC. Based on the CDR3 plus reference TRBV18 and TRBJ2-1, the full variable domain is NAGVMQNPRHLVRRRGQEARLRCSPMKGHSHVYWYRQLPEEGLKFMVYLQKENIIDESGMPKERFSAEFPKEGPSILRIQQVVRGDSAAYFCASGTEASGGEQFFGPGTRLTVL.